These T cell receptor beta chains were read from a single sample in a study of T cell responses to AZD1222 COVID-19 vaccine. TCRdb's table, derived via immunoSEQ multiplex PCR, lists solely in-frame clones and lacks some. The table records more than 85,000 clones, about 85% of them present only once. The source was peripheral blood, collected on day 0 of AZD1222 vaccination. The origin of the receptors is an adult in good health. CDR3s include the opening cysteine and the closing phenylalanine or tryptophan. A D gene is named only where the DNA matches it firmly. Expanded clones are given a class, and other clones once, few, many or no size at all.

abundance | j_gene | d_gene | v_gene | CDR3nt | CDR3aa
NA | TRBJ1-1 | NA | TRBV6-2/TRBV6-3 | TGTGCCAGCAGCCCACCCCAGAACACTGAAGCTTTCTTT | CASSPPQNTEAFF
NA | TRBJ2-1 | NA | TRBV6-2/TRBV6-3 | TGTGCCAGCAGTTACCGACCGAATGAGCAGTTCTTC | CASSYRPNEQFF
NA | TRBJ2-1 | NA | TRBV7-2 | TGTGCCAGCAGCTCACTGACTCCCTACAATGAGCAGTTCTTC | CASSSLTPYNEQFF
NA | TRBJ1-4 | NA | TRBV9 | TGTGCCAGCAGCGTGGGACTGATTTCAACTAATGAAAAACTGTTTTTT | CASSVGLISTNEKLFF
NA | TRBJ2-2 | NA | TRBV4-3 | TGCGCCAGCAGCCAAGACACCGGGGAGCTGTTTTTT | CASSQDTGELFF
NA | TRBJ2-1 | NA | TRBV12-3/TRBV12-4 | TGTGCCAGCAGTTTTATAGGGCTGGGGCAGTTCTTC | CASSFIGLGQFF
NA | TRBJ2-2 | TRBD2 | TRBV5-1 | TGCGCCAGCGGCACTAGCGGGGGGATCACCGGGGAGCTGTTTTTT | CASGTSGGITGELFF
NA | TRBJ1-3 | NA | TRBV6-6 | TGTGCCAGCAGCCGAGGGGGGGTCCCCTCTCCTGGAAACACCATATATTTT | CASSRGGVPSPGNTIYF
NA | TRBJ2-5 | NA | TRBV11-2 | TGTGCCAGCAGCTTCCCGGGACAATTACAAGAGACCCAGTACTTC | CASSFPGQLQETQYF
NA | TRBJ1-5 | NA | TRBV6-2/TRBV6-3 | TGTGCCAGCAGTTACCCCCAGGGGCATGGCAATCAGCCCCAGCATTTT | CASSYPQGHGNQPQHF
NA | TRBJ2-1 | NA | TRBV28 | TGTGCCAGCAGTTATATCTCTGAGCAGTTCTTC | CASSYISEQFF
NA | TRBJ2-7 | NA | TRBV6-5 | TGTGCCAGCAGTTCAGGGTCCTACGAGCAGTACTTC | CASSSGSYEQYF
NA | TRBJ2-5 | TRBD2 | TRBV5-4 | TGTGCCAGGAGTAGCGGGCCTCAAGAGACCCAGTACTTC | CARSSGPQETQYF
many | TRBJ1-3 | TRBD1 | TRBV20-1 | TGCAGTGCTAGTAGCAATACAGGGGTAGCAGGAAACACCATATATTTT | CSASSNTGVAGNTIYF
few | TRBJ2-7 | NA | TRBV3-1/TRBV3-2 | TGTGCCAGCAGCCCGCTGGGCCTAGAGGCCTACGAGCAGTACTTC | CASSPLGLEAYEQYF
NA | TRBJ2-5 | TRBD2 | TRBV15 | TGTGCCACCAGCAGGTCGAAAGCGGGAGGGCAGGAGACCCAGTACTTC | CATSRSKAGGQETQYF
NA | TRBJ1-2 | NA | TRBV19 | TGTGCCAGTAGTATAGGGGACGGGGAGTATGGCTACACCTTC | CASSIGDGEYGYTF
NA | TRBJ1-4 | NA | TRBV7-3 | TGTGCCAGCAGCTTAGGGCCGCAGGGAGGAGGGGAAAAACTGTTTTTT | CASSLGPQGGGEKLFF
NA | TRBJ1-2 | NA | TRBV6-4 | TGTGCCAGCAGAAAGGCCGGGGGCGGGAACTATGGCTACACCTTC | CASRKAGGGNYGYTF
NA | TRBJ2-1 | TRBD2 | TRBV4-2 | TGTGCCAGCAGCCAAGATATTCGCGGGAGTATCAATGAGCAGTTCTTC | CASSQDIRGSINEQFF
NA | TRBJ1-1 | NA | TRBV5-4 | TGTGCCAGCAGCTTGATTGGGGTGAACACTGAAGCTTTCTTT | CASSLIGVNTEAFF
NA | TRBJ1-4 | NA | TRBV30 | TGTGCCTGGAGTGTACCTCTCCCTGGGGAAAAACTGTTTTTT | CAWSVPLPGEKLFF
NA | TRBJ1-5 | NA | TRBV9 | TGTGCCAGCAGCGTTACAGGTGGCAATCAGCCCCAGCATTTT | CASSVTGGNQPQHF
NA | TRBJ2-2 | NA | TRBV2 | TGTGCCAGCAGTCCGCGGGGCGGGGAGCTGTTTTTT | CASSPRGGELFF
NA | TRBJ1-1 | NA | TRBV21-1 | NA | CASSPWGAGATEAFF
once | TRBJ1-5 | NA | TRBV11-2 | TGTGCCAGCAGCCTACAGGGACGCAGCAATCAGCCCCAGCATTTT | CASSLQGRSNQPQHF
NA | TRBJ1-1 | NA | TRBV4-3 | TGCGCCAGCAGCCAAGATACGGGGGGACGGAACACTGAAGCTTTCTTT | CASSQDTGGRNTEAFF
few | TRBJ2-3 | NA | TRBV6-2/TRBV6-3 | TGTGCCAGCAGTGGGCTAGCCGACAATACGCAGTATTTT | CASSGLADNTQYF
NA | TRBJ1-5 | NA | TRBV28 | TGTGCCAGCAGTTCATATGGTCAGCCCCAGCATTTT | CASSSYGQPQHF